This TCR beta chain was retrieved from a study of blood T cell repertoires in COVID-19. Produced via immunoSEQ multiplex PCR; TCRdb's table is partial and in-frame only. In the table there are about 310,000 clones, 75% to 90% of which are singletons. CDR1 is SGHNT and CDR2 is YYREEE in the germline V gene (reference sequence). The CDR3 totals 18 residues. As to this clone: The germline gene is not matched at one end of the junction; a read error may be the cause.

Researchers sorted participants into cohorts using their self-reported clinical history. The recovered donors of Cohort 3 showed two negative PCRs, clearance, or symptom resolution. This receptor was identified in a man in his thirties or forties who had recovered from COVID-19. The V call is TRBV5-4, the J call TRBJ2-6, with D unclear. Material: PBMCs or T cells enriched from blood (not recorded which). The CDR3 here is CASTLGLKKSSGANVLTF. The CDR3 DNA is TGTGCCAGCACCTTGGGCCTAAAGAAGAGCTCTGGGGCCAACGTCCTGACTTTC.